This is a list of T cell receptor beta chains from one sample in a study of Graves' ophthalmopathy and Graves' hyperthyroidism. TCRdb fed the multiplex PCR reads into MiXCR, producing one record per CDR3 protein. Of about 700,000 distinct CDR3 sequences listed, 35% to 45% are singletons. The sequencing sample was made of peripheral blood. These receptors were obtained from an adult man with Graves' ophthalmopathy. Each CDR3 is given with its conserved first and last residue. Each record gives: V gene, CDR3 length, J gene, CDR3 protein.

v_gene: TRBV29-1
len: 15
j_gene: TRBJ2-5
CDR3aa: CSVEDTRRAEETQYF

v_gene: TRBV10-3
len: 13
j_gene: TRBJ1-5
CDR3aa: CAISAEREQPQHF

v_gene: TRBV20-1
len: 15
j_gene: TRBJ2-7
CDR3aa: CSARDSSGGAYEQYF

v_gene: TRBV25-1
len: 17
j_gene: TRBJ1-4
CDR3aa: CASSEQGTYGTNEKLFF

v_gene: TRBV2
len: 15
j_gene: TRBJ1-1
CDR3aa: CASSFGGARNTEAFF

v_gene: TRBV19
len: 14
j_gene: TRBJ1-2
CDR3aa: CASNHYGGGDGYTF

v_gene: TRBV2
len: 13
j_gene: TRBJ1-2
CDR3aa: CASREGQYYGYTF

v_gene: TRBV7-2
len: 14
j_gene: TRBJ1-5
CDR3aa: CASSLDLSNQPQHF

v_gene: TRBV6-9
len: 16
j_gene: TRBJ2-7
CDR3aa: CASSYCLGSSAYEQYF

v_gene: TRBV11-2
len: 11
j_gene: TRBJ2-2
CDR3aa: CASSAGGELFF

v_gene: TRBV30
len: 11
j_gene: TRBJ1-2
CDR3aa: CAWSVADLYTF

v_gene: TRBV7-3
len: 12
j_gene: TRBJ2-1
CDR3aa: CASSRLASEQFF

v_gene: TRBV10-3
len: 15
j_gene: TRBJ2-7
CDR3aa: CASSYPWGRAYEQYF

v_gene: TRBV25-1
len: 12
j_gene: TRBJ1-2
CDR3aa: CASNRRHYGYTF

v_gene: TRBV7-2
len: 16
j_gene: TRBJ1-2
CDR3aa: CASSPRGQAGLYGYTF

v_gene: TRBV19
len: 14
j_gene: TRBJ2-5
CDR3aa: CASGLGQGIETQYF

v_gene: TRBV7-9
len: 12
j_gene: TRBJ2-7
CDR3aa: CASSPTGAEQYF